These T cell receptor beta chains were read from a single sample in a study of T-cell reconstitution after alpha-beta-depleted transplantation in children. TCRdb analysed the PCR reads with MiXCR anew, one entry per CDR3 protein. This repertoire shows about a million distinct CDR3 sequences, under 30% found once; its top ten account for approximately 30%. Source: PBMCs, mostly from graft donor cells, taken 360 days after TCRalphabeta/CD19-depleted stem cell transplant. These receptor sequences come from a boy less than two years old who had a stem cell transplant for SCID, so the T cells may come from the graft donor. CDR3s include the opening cysteine and the closing phenylalanine or tryptophan. The order of the fields is J gene, D gene, clone size, V gene, CDR3 DNA, CDR3 protein. D genes are given only for firm matches. Clone size, where shown, is once, few, many, or a class for clones that have expanded.

J: TRBJ2-1
D: TRBD1
size: .
V: TRBV4-3
DNA: TGCGCCAGCAGTTACGGGACAGTTATAGACAATGAGCAGTTCTTC
CDR3: CASSYGTVIDNEQFF

J: TRBJ2-1
D: .
size: many
V: TRBV7-2
DNA: TGTGCCAGCAGCTTATCCGGGACCCCCTCTTACAATGAGCAGTTCTTC
CDR3: CASSLSGTPSYNEQFF

J: TRBJ2-3
D: .
size: .
V: TRBV10-3
DNA: TGTGCCATCAGTGAGTCAAGGGACAAGGGAACAGATACGCAGTATTTT
CDR3: CAISESRDKGTDTQYF

J: TRBJ1-4
D: .
size: few
V: TRBV20-1
DNA: TGCAGTGCTAGAGATTTAGGCGGCATTTGGCCTGAAAAACTGTTTTTT
CDR3: CSARDLGGIWPEKLFF

J: TRBJ2-1
D: .
size: few
V: TRBV9
DNA: TGTGCCAGCAGCGCTCGGATGGGGGGGGGCCAGTATGAGCAGTTCTTC
CDR3: CASSARMGGGQYEQFF

J: TRBJ2-2
D: TRBD1
size: .
V: TRBV13
DNA: TGTGCCAGCAGCTCCCTGGACAGGACGAACACCGGGGAGCTGTTTTTT
CDR3: CASSSLDRTNTGELFF

J: TRBJ2-3
D: TRBD2
size: .
V: TRBV6-2/TRBV6-3
DNA: TGTGCCAGACCCGGACTAGCGGGTTTTTCAGATACGCAGTATTTT
CDR3: CARPGLAGFSDTQYF

J: TRBJ1-3
D: .
size: many
V: TRBV20-1
DNA: TGCAGTGCTAGCAGGGCTCAGGGCACCATATATTTT
CDR3: CSASRAQGTIYF

J: TRBJ2-1
D: TRBD2
size: few
V: TRBV2
DNA: TGTGCCAGCAGTGAATATGGTAGCGGGGGGCCTGCCTACAATGAGCAGTTCTTC
CDR3: CASSEYGSGGPAYNEQFF

J: TRBJ2-7
D: .
size: .
V: TRBV7-3
DNA: TGTGCCAGCAGCTTAGAAGGCGCGCCGGGCGCCGAGCAGTACTTC
CDR3: CASSLEGAPGAEQYF

J: TRBJ2-7
D: .
size: .
V: TRBV4-3
DNA: TGCGCCAGCAGCCAAGAGAGGGGGTGGGGTCCGCAGTACTTC
CDR3: CASSQERGWGPQYF

J: TRBJ2-7
D: TRBD1
size: .
V: TRBV29-1
DNA: TGCAGCGTTGATGACAGGGGGGACGAGCAGTACTTC
CDR3: CSVDDRGDEQYF

J: TRBJ2-7
D: .
size: few
V: TRBV21-1
DNA: TGTGCCAGCAGCAAAGAATGTGGAATAGCCTACGAGCAGTACTTC
CDR3: CASSKECGIAYEQYF

J: TRBJ2-7
D: .
size: .
V: TRBV11-2
DNA: TGTGCCAGCAGCTTAGCCTTCTCAGGATCCTACGAGCAGTACTTC
CDR3: CASSLAFSGSYEQYF

J: TRBJ2-1
D: .
size: .
V: TRBV9
DNA: TGTGCCAGCAGCGTAATCGCCAGGGGCGATGAGCAGTTCTTC
CDR3: CASSVIARGDEQFF

J: TRBJ2-2
D: .
size: many
V: TRBV30
DNA: TGTGCCTGGAGTCTCCCGGACAGATGGACCGGGGAGCTGTTTTTT
CDR3: CAWSLPDRWTGELFF

J: TRBJ2-3
D: TRBD2
size: .
V: TRBV7-3
DNA: TGTGCCAGCAGCCGAATAGCGGGGGGAGACACAGATACGCAGTATTTT
CDR3: CASSRIAGGDTDTQYF

J: TRBJ1-1
D: TRBD1
size: .
V: TRBV20-1
DNA: TGCAGTGCCCAGGGGGCGCGTGAAGCTTTCTTT
CDR3: CSAQGAREAFF

J: TRBJ2-5
D: TRBD2
size: many
V: TRBV4-2
DNA: TGTGCCAGCAGCCAAGTGGCTAGCGGGGGTCAAGAGACCCAGTACTTC
CDR3: CASSQVASGGQETQYF

J: TRBJ2-3
D: .
size: few
V: TRBV18
DNA: TGTGCCAGCTCACCAGACGTACAGGGCGGTGGCACAGATACGCAGTATTTT
CDR3: CASSPDVQGGGTDTQYF

J: TRBJ2-7
D: TRBD2
size: few
V: TRBV6-1
DNA: TGTGCCAGCAGCTGGAGACTAGCGGGGTCCTACTACGAGCAGTACTTC
CDR3: CASSWRLAGSYYEQYF

J: TRBJ2-7
D: .
size: .
V: TRBV29-1
DNA: TGCAGCGGCCTCAAAGGTAGCTCCTACGAGCAGTACTTC
CDR3: CSGLKGSSYEQYF

J: TRBJ2-5
D: TRBD2
size: .
V: TRBV12-3/TRBV12-4
DNA: TGTGCCAGCAGTCCGACTAGCGGGGGGCGGGAGACCCAGTACTTC
CDR3: CASSPTSGGRETQYF

J: TRBJ2-1
D: .
size: many
V: TRBV28
DNA: TGTGCCAGCAGTTTATATGCCGGGACATACTCCTACAATGAGCAGTTCTTC
CDR3: CASSLYAGTYSYNEQFF

J: TRBJ2-5
D: TRBD2
size: few
V: TRBV4-2
DNA: TGTGCCAGCAGCCGAGGGACTAGCGGGGGCCTGGTGGAAGAGACCCAGTACTTC
CDR3: CASSRGTSGGLVEETQYF

J: TRBJ2-1
D: .
size: .
V: TRBV7-6
DNA: TGTGCCAGCCGGGGGCCAGAAAATGAGCAGTTCTTC
CDR3: CASRGPENEQFF

J: TRBJ2-1
D: .
size: few
V: TRBV5-1
DNA: TGCGCCAGCAGCTTCAGCCAGGGAGGATTCTATGAGCAGTTCTTC
CDR3: CASSFSQGGFYEQFF

J: TRBJ2-1
D: .
size: once
V: TRBV6-2/TRBV6-3
DNA: TGTGCCAGCAGACCCAACTACCGACTCACTGGGAAGAGGGTCTACAATGAGCAGTTCTTC
CDR3: CASRPNYRLTGKRVYNEQFF

J: TRBJ2-2
D: TRBD1
size: .
V: TRBV19
DNA: TGTGCCAGTAAAAGGCGGGACAGGAAGGGGACCGGGGAGCTGTTTTTT
CDR3: CASKRRDRKGTGELFF

J: TRBJ1-3
D: .
size: few
V: TRBV12-3/TRBV12-4
DNA: TGTGCCAGCAGAACGGACCTGGTTAACACCATATATTTT
CDR3: CASRTDLVNTIYF

J: TRBJ2-1
D: TRBD2
size: once
V: TRBV6-4
DNA: TGTGCCAGCAGTAACCTCGGACTAGCGGGGGGCCGAAACTACAATGAGCAGTTCTTC
CDR3: CASSNLGLAGGRNYNEQFF

J: TRBJ2-2
D: TRBD1
size: .
V: TRBV19
DNA: TGTGCCAGTAGTCCAGGACAGGGGAAGAGAGGGGAGCTGTTTTTT
CDR3: CASSPGQGKRGELFF

J: TRBJ2-2
D: .
size: .
V: TRBV4-1
DNA: TGCGCCAGCAGCCATTCGTCGACCCCGGGACACCCTAGCGGACCGAACACCGGGGAGCTGTTTTTT
CDR3: CASSHSSTPGHPSGPNTGELFF

J: TRBJ2-7
D: TRBD2
size: few
V: TRBV2
DNA: TGTGCCAGCATTATGTCCCGGACTAGCGCGAGAGAGCAGTACTTC
CDR3: CASIMSRTSAREQYF

J: TRBJ2-5
D: .
size: many
V: TRBV28
DNA: TGTGCCAGCAGTTTTTCCGGGAGAGAGACCCAGTACTTC
CDR3: CASSFSGRETQYF

J: TRBJ1-2
D: .
size: few
V: TRBV7-8
DNA: TGTGCCAGCAGCCAATCGGGGGTTGGCTACACCTTC
CDR3: CASSQSGVGYTF

J: TRBJ2-3
D: .
size: few
V: TRBV7-9
DNA: TGTGCCAGCAGCTTAAGCGGACCGGCCACGCAGTATTTT
CDR3: CASSLSGPATQYF

J: TRBJ2-2
D: .
size: .
V: TRBV29-1
DNA: TGCAGCGTTGAAGGGGGGGCCGGGGAGCTGTTTTTT
CDR3: CSVEGGAGELFF

J: TRBJ2-1
D: .
size: once
V: TRBV3-1
DNA: TGTACCAGCAGTTCCCCGAGGTTGCTAGCTTCAGTCAATGAGCAGTTCTTC
CDR3: CTSSSPRLLASVNEQFF

J: TRBJ1-1
D: .
size: .
V: TRBV12-3/TRBV12-4
DNA: TGTGCCAGCAGCCCATCCCACAGGGTTGAAGCTTTCTTT
CDR3: CASSPSHRVEAFF

J: TRBJ2-2
D: TRBD2
size: few
V: TRBV12-3/TRBV12-4
DNA: TGTGCCAGCAGTTGGGGGAGGGTCTGGCCCGGGGAGCTGTTTTTT
CDR3: CASSWGRVWPGELFF

J: TRBJ2-1
D: .
size: many
V: TRBV7-9
DNA: TGTGCCAGCAGCTTTGTATCGGTCGGTGAGCAGTTCTTC
CDR3: CASSFVSVGEQFF

J: TRBJ2-7
D: .
size: few
V: TRBV12-3/TRBV12-4
DNA: TGTGCCAGCACCGATTCCAATAACCGATACGAGCAGTACTTC
CDR3: CASTDSNNRYEQYF

J: TRBJ2-3
D: TRBD2
size: .
V: TRBV25-1
DNA: TGTGCCAGCAGTGGCCTAGCGGGGGGGCGATCAGATACGCAGTATTTT
CDR3: CASSGLAGGRSDTQYF

J: TRBJ2-7
D: .
size: .
V: TRBV13
DNA: TGTGCCAGCAGCCCGAGGGAGAGCGGCTACGAGCAGTACTTC
CDR3: CASSPRESGYEQYF

J: TRBJ1-1
D: .
size: .
V: TRBV20-1
DNA: TGCAGTGCTGAGGCCCATCTGCGACAGGATCTGCTGGGGGGCACTGAAGCTTTCTTT
CDR3: CSAEAHLRQDLLGGTEAFF

J: TRBJ2-6
D: TRBD1
size: .
V: TRBV30
DNA: TGTGCCTTAACAGGGGGCGCTGGGGCCAACGTCCTGACTTTC
CDR3: CALTGGAGANVLTF

J: TRBJ2-5
D: .
size: .
V: TRBV12-3/TRBV12-4
DNA: TGTGCCAGCAGTTTATCATACAGGGTTTGGGAGACCCAGTACTTC
CDR3: CASSLSYRVWETQYF

J: TRBJ2-3
D: .
size: few
V: TRBV5-1
DNA: TGCGCCAGCAGCTTGTGGGGGTTTCCTGCAGATACGCAGTATTTT
CDR3: CASSLWGFPADTQYF

J: TRBJ2-7
D: .
size: few
V: TRBV5-6
DNA: TGTGCCAGCAGCTCACCCAGGGTTGGCTACGAGCAGTACTTC
CDR3: CASSSPRVGYEQYF

J: TRBJ2-7
D: .
size: .
V: TRBV12-3/TRBV12-4
DNA: TGTGCCAGCAGTTTAACGGACCCTCAGCCGAACTACGAGCAGTACTTC
CDR3: CASSLTDPQPNYEQYF

J: TRBJ2-7
D: .
size: .
V: TRBV28
DNA: TGTGCCAGCAGTTCAGACCGAAACTCCTACGAGCAGTACTTC
CDR3: CASSSDRNSYEQYF

J: TRBJ1-6
D: .
size: .
V: TRBV7-3
DNA: TGTGCCAGCAGCTTGACCCACAAGGATTCACCCCTCCACTTT
CDR3: CASSLTHKDSPLHF

J: TRBJ2-4
D: .
size: .
V: TRBV5-5
DNA: TGTGCCAGCAGCTCAGGGGGGCCACTAGCCAAAAACATTCAGTACTTC
CDR3: CASSSGGPLAKNIQYF